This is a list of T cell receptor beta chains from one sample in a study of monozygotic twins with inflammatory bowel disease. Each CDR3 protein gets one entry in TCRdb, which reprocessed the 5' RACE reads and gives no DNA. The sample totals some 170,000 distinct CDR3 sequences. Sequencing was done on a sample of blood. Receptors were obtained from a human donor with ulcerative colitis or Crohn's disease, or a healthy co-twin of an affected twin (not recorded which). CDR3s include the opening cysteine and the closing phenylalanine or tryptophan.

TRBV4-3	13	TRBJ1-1	CASSQDGDTEAFF
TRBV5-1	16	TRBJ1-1	CASSLAPLQGATEAFF
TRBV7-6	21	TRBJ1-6	CASSLEKLGQGAFAMNSPLHF
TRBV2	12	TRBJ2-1	CASMAVAGEQFF
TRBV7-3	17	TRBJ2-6	CASSSRDSVSGANVLTF
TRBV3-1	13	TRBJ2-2	CASSPTAIGELFF
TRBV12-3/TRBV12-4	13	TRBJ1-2	CASSLGPTYGYTF
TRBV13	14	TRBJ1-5	CASSLGRNNQPQHF
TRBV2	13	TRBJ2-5	CASSGTSPETQYF
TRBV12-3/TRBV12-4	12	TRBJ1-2	CASSLTGVGYTF
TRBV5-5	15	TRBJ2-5	CASSFQYRGQETQYF
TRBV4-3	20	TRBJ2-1	CASSQDLDVAGWANHNEQFF
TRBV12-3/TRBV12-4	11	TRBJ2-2	CASRDTGELFF
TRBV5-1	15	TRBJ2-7	CASSPNRDSSYEQYF
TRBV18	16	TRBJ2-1	CASSPPSGGRYNEQFF
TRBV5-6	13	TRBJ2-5	CASSPVEQETQYF
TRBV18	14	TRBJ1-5	CASSNRQGDQPQHF
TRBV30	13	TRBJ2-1	CAWSVRGLPEQFF
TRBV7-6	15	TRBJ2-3	CASSLGGGDTDTQYF
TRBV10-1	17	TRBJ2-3	CASSESPPDGQASAQYF
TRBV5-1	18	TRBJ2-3	CASSLDWSATPSTDTQYF
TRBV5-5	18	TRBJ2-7	CASSPGLAGSLGSYEQYF
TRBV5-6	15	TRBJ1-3	CASSFSGNSGNTIYF
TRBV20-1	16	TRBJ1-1	CSASRVGERLNTEAFF
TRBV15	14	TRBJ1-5	CATSREGANQPQHF
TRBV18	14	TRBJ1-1	CASSPGQPHTEAFF
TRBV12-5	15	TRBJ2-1	CASGFSGRAVNEQFF
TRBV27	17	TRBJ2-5	CASRGTSWGRLVETQYF
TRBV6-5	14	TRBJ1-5	CASSYAQGNQPQHF
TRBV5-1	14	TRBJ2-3	CASRLAGSTDTQYF
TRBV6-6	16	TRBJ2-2	CASRITGTGDTGELFF
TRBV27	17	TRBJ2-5	CASSHRGLANLQETQYF
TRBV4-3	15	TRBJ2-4	CASSQGLFSVNIQYF